This T cell receptor (beta chain) originates from a study of shared clonotypes between healthy human individuals. Study at large: Contributing individuals were a couple of females and three males aged 18 to 49. Each donor's CD8 memory used one plate, CD8 naive two, each CD4 subset three.

This clone was observed a single time. Its antigen is not known. Study-level results: It was the few donors that limited the genetic and exposure-history diversity represented. Rarefaction showed that sequencing of sorted subsets was incomplete (despite large depth).

CD8 cells classed as naive were CD45RO-negative and positively selected for CCR7, excluding terminally differentiated effector memory CD45RA+ cells. Measured with immunoSEQ multiplex PCR; TCRdb has only the in-frame clones, and not every one. The profile shows about 2 million clones, about 95% of them singletons. Germline V CDR1 and CDR2: LNHDA, SQIVND (reference sequence). Trimming stripped 2 bases from V and 1 base from J, with 4 bases between. CDR3 length: 13 residues. The sample consisted of naive CD8+ T cells sorted from blood. The clonotype was recovered from a man aged 18-30 years in good health. The chain has TRBV19 and TRBJ2-3; D is ambiguous. The DNA for the CDR3 is TGTGCCAGTAGTATATGGGGCACAGATACGCAGTATTTT. As protein: CASSIWGTDTQYF.